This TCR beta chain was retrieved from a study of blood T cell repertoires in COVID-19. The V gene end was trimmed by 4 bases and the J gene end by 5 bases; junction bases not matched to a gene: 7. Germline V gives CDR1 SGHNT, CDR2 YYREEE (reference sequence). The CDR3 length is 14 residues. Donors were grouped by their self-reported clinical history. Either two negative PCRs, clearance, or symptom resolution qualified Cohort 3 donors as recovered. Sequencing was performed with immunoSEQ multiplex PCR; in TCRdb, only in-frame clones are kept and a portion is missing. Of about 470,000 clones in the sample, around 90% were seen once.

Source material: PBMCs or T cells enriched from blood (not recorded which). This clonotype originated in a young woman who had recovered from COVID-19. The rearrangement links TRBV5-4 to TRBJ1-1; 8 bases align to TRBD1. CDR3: CASSPGQGGTEAFF. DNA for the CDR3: TGTGCCAGCAGCCCAGGACAGGGAGGGACTGAAGCTTTCTTT.